Following are 27 T cell receptor beta chains from one sample sequenced in a study of shared clonotypes between healthy human individuals. The table came from immunoSEQ multiplex PCR; TCRdb's copy has only in-frame clones and leaves some out. Of some 2,500,000 clones listed, approximately 90% were seen once; the top ten hold more than 0.35%. The source material was naive CD4+ T cells from PBMCs. The subset denotes: CD45RA+ positively selected. All receptors come from a man aged 18-30 years in good health. Some clones in this sample may be carry-over from other donors' samples.

This clone came up a few times. The CDR3 DNA follows: TGTGCCAGCTCACGAGGACAGTCCGAAGCTTTCTTT. Amino acid sequence: CASSRGQSEAFF. The rearrangement uses TRBV18 and TRBJ1-1; a possible D gene is TRBD1 (6 bases). From germline, CDR1 is KGHSH and CDR2 LQKENI. The CDR3 runs 12 residues. Trimming removed 4 bases from V and 8 bases from J, with 11 bases in between.

To note about this clone: Different DNA sequences within this sample yield the same CDR3. J is TRBJ1-1 and V is TRBV7-9, with a possible D match to TRBD1 (6 bases). The V and J ends lost 1 base and 5 bases respectively, with 11 bases between them. Looked up from germline, CDR1 is SEHNR and CDR2 is FQNEAQ (reference sequence). The CDR3 runs to 14 residues. The CDR3 bases are TGTGCCAGCAGCTTAGTACAGGGAGGGACTGAAGCTTTCTTT. The encoded protein is CASSLVQGGTEAFF.

This chain connects TRBV7-9 to TRBJ2-3; the match to TRBD1 covers 9 bases. This CDR3 contains 17 residues. Germline V gene lookup returns CDR1 SEHNR and CDR2 FQNEAQ (reference sequence). V shed 4 bases and J 1 base; nucleotides not matched to a gene: 9. The CDR3 region has the DNA TGTGCCAGCAGCTCAACAATGACAGGGGGGGGCACAGATACGCAGTATTTT. Amino acid sequence: CASSSTMTGGGTDTQYF.

The chain is built from TRBV4-2 and TRBJ2-7; D remains ambiguous. Trimming shortened V by 1 base and J by 2 bases, and 12 bases separated the two germline ends. Germline V gene data show CDR1 as LGHNA and CDR2 as YNFKEQ. This CDR3 contains 15 residues. The CDR3, as DNA: TGTGCCAGCAGCCAAGCTTTCGGTAGTACCTACGAGCAGTACTTC. It translates to CASSQAFGSTYEQYF.

The V gene is TRBV5-4, the J gene TRBJ1-2; weak D call: TRBD1 (6 bases). The CDR3 loop spans 13 amino acids. Per the germline V gene, CDR1 is SGHNT and CDR2 is YYREEE (reference sequence). V lost 3 bases, J lost 6 bases, and 12 bases lay in between. The CDR3 DNA reads as TGTGCCAGCAGCTATCCTACAGGGAATGGCTACACCTTC. Translated: CASSYPTGNGYTF. Full variable domain (remainder filled in from reference TRBV5-4 and TRBJ1-2): ETGVTQSPTHLIKTRGQQVTLRCSSQSGHNTVSWYQQALGQGPQFIFQYYREEENGRGNFPPRFSGLQFPNYSSELNVNALELDDSALYLCASSYPTGNGYTFGSGTRLTVV.

The chain has TRBV7-2 and TRBJ1-2; D remains unclear. Germline V lookup: CDR1 SGHTA, CDR2 FQGNSA. V shed 2 bases and J shed 2 bases, with 15 bases lying between them. The CDR3 sequence is 16 residues long. CDR3 coding DNA: TGTGCCAGCAGCTTATTACCCCGGGGAAACAACTATGGCTACACCTTC. As protein: CASSLLPRGNNYGYTF.

The genes are TRBV28 and TRBJ1-5; 11 bases line up with TRBD1. CDR3 length: 15 residues. V was clipped by 5 bases and J by 9 bases; unmatched bases: 9. Germline V gene lookup returns CDR1 MDHEN and CDR2 SYDVKM. The CDR3 reads CASSPGTGGLRPQHF. In DNA, the CDR3 is TGTGCCAGCAGTCCTGGGACAGGGGGGCTTCGGCCCCAGCATTTT.

J is TRBJ2-1 and V is TRBV4-1, with D possibly being TRBD2 (5 bases). Germline CDR1 MGHRA, CDR2 YSYEKL. The CDR3 is 15 amino acids. The V end was cut by 0 bases, the J end by 6 bases, with 12 bases between. The CDR3 loop is CASSQEGLGSNEQFF. The CDR3, as DNA: TGCGCCAGCAGCCAAGAAGGGTTGGGGAGCAATGAGCAGTTCTTC.

The chain carries TRBV28 and TRBJ1-2; TRBD1 is a possible D gene (6 bases). This CDR3 has 15 amino acids. Germline V gene data show CDR1 as MDHEN and CDR2 as SYDVKM. Trimming took 3 bases from V and 8 from J, leaving 19 bases between them. This CDR3 reads CASSFPVGGMEGYTF. CDR3 DNA: TGTGCCAGCAGTTTCCCCGTAGGGGGGATGGAAGGCTACACCTTC.

This chain uses TRBV6-5 with TRBJ1-6; TRBD1 matches at 7 bases. The V segment lost 2 bases and the J segment 6 bases; nucleotides outside the gene matches: 7. The CDR3 covers 16 residues. Germline CDR1 is MNHEY and CDR2 is SVGAGI. CDR3 loop: CASSYVRQGPNSPLHF. In DNA form, the CDR3 reads TGTGCCAGCAGTTACGTACGACAGGGACCTAATTCACCCCTCCACTTT.

This clone was counted once. The rearrangement uses TRBV5-1 and TRBJ2-7; D ambiguous. Germline V gene sequence: CDR1 SGHRS, CDR2 YFSETQ. Trimming cost V 4 bases and J 3 bases, with 14 bases left between them. CDR3 length: 14 amino acids. CDR3: CASSPLNIVYEQYF. The CDR3 DNA sequence: TGCGCCAGCAGCCCGCTAAACATTGTCTACGAGCAGTACTTC.

Of note for this clone: Other DNA sequences of this sample code for an identical CDR3. V usage is TRBV6-5 and J usage is TRBJ2-2; 11 bases match TRBD2. The CDR3 spans 16 residues. Per the germline V gene, CDR1 is MNHEY and CDR2 is SVGAGI. V gave up 0 bases and J gave up 5 bases; unmatched junction bases: 2. This CDR3 is CASSYSIAGGTGELFF. CDR3 DNA: TGTGCCAGCAGTTACTCTATAGCGGGAGGGACCGGGGAGCTGTTTTTT.

The chain recombines TRBV9 with TRBJ1-1; D is unclear. The CDR3 runs 15 residues. Germline CDR1 is SGDLS and CDR2 is YYNGEE. With 0 bases removed from V and 6 bases from J, the gap between germline ends came to 15 bases. CDR3 protein: CASSVGNDWTAEAFF. For the CDR3, the DNA is TGTGCCAGCAGCGTAGGAAACGATTGGACGGCTGAAGCTTTCTTT.

V usage is TRBV19 and J usage is TRBJ2-1, with D hard to call. Germline V gives CDR1 LNHDA, CDR2 SQIVND (reference sequence). The V end was cut by 9 bases, the J end by 6 bases, with 12 bases between. The CDR3 covers 12 residues. CDR3 sequence: CASEQTSNEQFF. In nucleotides, the CDR3 is TGTGCCAGCGAACAGACCTCCAATGAGCAGTTCTTC.

As for this clone: Other DNA sequences from this sample encode an identical CDR3 as well. This rearrangement joins TRBV5-4 to TRBJ2-7; TRBD1 matches 7 bases. After removal of 7 bases from V and 4 bases from J, the junction contained 11 bases not matched to a gene. Germline CDR1 is SGHNT and CDR2 is YYREEE (reference sequence). The CDR3 extends over 14 amino acids. In DNA, the CDR3 is TGTGCCAGCTCCCGCCGGGACAGCAGTTACGAGCAGTACTTC. It specifies CASSRRDSSYEQYF. The entire variable domain, with the rest obtained from reference TRBV5-4 and TRBJ2-7, is as follows: ETGVTQSPTHLIKTRGQQVTLRCSSQSGHNTVSWYQQALGQGPQFIFQYYREEENGRGNFPPRFSGLQFPNYSSELNVNALELDDSALYLCASSRRDSSYEQYFGPGTRLTVT.

This clone was detected only once. V and J are TRBV6-1 and TRBJ1-5, with a tentative D call TRBD1 (6 bases). Trimming cost V 2 bases and J 6 bases, with 11 bases left between them. CDR3 length equals 14 residues. Germline CDR1 is MNHNS and CDR2 is SASEGT. The CDR3 is CASSENRVSQPQHF. Here the CDR3 DNA reads TGTGCCAGCAGTGAAAACAGGGTGTCTCAGCCCCAGCATTTT.

The chain joins TRBV19 to TRBJ1-3; 9 positions match TRBD1. J gave up 4 bases and V 6 bases, and 10 bases lay outside the gene matches. The germline V gene encodes CDR1 LNHDA and CDR2 SQIVND (reference sequence). This CDR3 comprises 16 residues. CDR3 in amino acids: CASRPLRTGDGNTIYF. Here the CDR3 DNA reads TGTGCCAGTAGACCCCTAAGGACAGGGGACGGAAACACCATATATTTT. The variable domain in full, completed from reference TRBV19 and TRBJ1-3, reads DGGITQSPKYLFRKEGQNVTLSCEQNLNHDAMYWYRQDPGQGLRLIYYSQIVNDFQKGDIAEGYSVSREKKESFPLTVTSAQKNPTAFYLCASRPLRTGDGNTIYFGEGSWLTVV.

The chain recombines TRBV18 with TRBJ1-5, with 7 bases that match TRBD1. The CDR3 consists of 14 residues. CDR1 and CDR2 from the germline V gene are KGHSH and LQKENI. V was clipped by 3 bases and J by 4 bases; unmatched bases: 3. Written as DNA, the CDR3 is TGTGCCAGCTCACCGGGACAGATGAATCAGCCCCAGCATTTT. Protein: CASSPGQMNQPQHF.

The chain joins TRBV5-4 to TRBJ1-1; TRBD1 matches 11 bases. The V gene end was trimmed by 3 bases and the J gene end by 3 bases; junction bases not matched to a gene: 4. Germline CDR1 is SGHNT and CDR2 is YYREEE (reference sequence). The CDR3 has 15 residues. The CDR3 region is CASSSGTGGHTEAFF. The CDR3 DNA is TGTGCCAGCAGCTCTGGGACAGGGGGACACACTGAAGCTTTCTTT.

This rearrangement joins TRBV6-5 to TRBJ2-7, with 10 bases matching TRBD1. V lost 6 bases to trimming and J lost 2 bases; unmatched junction nucleotides: 7. The germline CDR1 and CDR2 sequences are MNHEY and SVGAGI. The CDR3 is 15 amino acids. The CDR3 protein is CASRYRDRGTYEQYF. The DNA for the CDR3 is TGTGCCAGCAGGTACCGGGACAGGGGAACCTACGAGCAGTACTTC.

The gene calls are TRBV5-1 and TRBJ1-4, with D perhaps TRBD1 (5 bases). The CDR3 contains 15 residues. Between the trimmed V and J ends, which lost 4 bases and 8 bases, there was a span of 18 bases. Germline CDR1 is SGHRS and CDR2 is YFSETQ. CDR3 in amino acids: CASSLYGATGEKLFF. The CDR3 DNA reads TGCGCCAGCAGCCTGTACGGGGCAACCGGGGAAAAACTGTTTTTT.

The chain has TRBV4-2 and TRBJ1-2; D is uncertain. CDR1 LGHNA and CDR2 YNFKEQ come from the germline V gene. Trimming left V 1 base short and J 0 bases short, with 9 bases between. This CDR3 comprises 15 residues. The CDR3 protein is CASSQVDQTNYGYTF. The CDR3, as DNA: TGTGCCAGCAGCCAAGTCGACCAGACTAACTATGGCTACACCTTC.

The CDR3 coding sequence is TGTGCCAGCAGCGTAGTCGATCGGAGGGGTGGCACTGAAGCTTTCTTT. Protein: CASSVVDRRGGTEAFF. The chain joins TRBV9 to TRBJ1-1; D possibly corresponds to TRBD1 (5 bases). Trimming cost V 0 bases and J 4 bases, with 16 bases left between them. The CDR3 runs 16 residues. Germline assignment: CDR1 SGDLS and CDR2 YYNGEE.

Notes on this clone: This sample includes further DNA sequences coding for the same CDR3. The V call is TRBV7-3, the J call TRBJ2-1, with no clear D. Germline V gene lookup returns CDR1 SGHTA and CDR2 FQGTGA. V lost 3 bases and J 4 bases, leaving 7 bases between the germline ends. The CDR3 runs 13 residues. The CDR3 bases are TGTGCCAGCAGCTTGTCCCAGTACAATGAGCAGTTCTTC. It specifies CASSLSQYNEQFF.

Concerning this clone itself: Other DNA variants within this sample encode the same CDR3. This chain joins TRBV4-1 and TRBJ2-5; TRBD2 matches 14 bases. Germline CDR1 reads MGHRA; CDR2 reads YSYEKL. After removal of 1 base from V and 5 bases from J, the junction contained 3 bases not matched to a gene. This CDR3 has 16 residues. The chain's CDR3 is CASSQGLAGGQETQYF. As DNA, the CDR3 is TGCGCCAGCAGCCAAGGACTAGCGGGAGGGCAGGAGACCCAGTACTTC.

As concerns this clone: Other DNA sequences of this sample code for an identical CDR3. This sequence joins TRBV5-1 and TRBJ1-4; tentative D call: TRBD1 (5 bases). V was pared by 0 bases and J by 7 bases, with 10 bases between. The CDR3 totals 14 residues. Per germline, CDR1 SGHRS and CDR2 YFSETQ. CDR3 residues: CASSLGGSGEKLFF. The CDR3 DNA is TGCGCCAGCAGCTTGGGGGGGAGCGGTGAAAAACTGTTTTTT.

The rearrangement joins TRBV29-1 to TRBJ2-7; 9 bases map to TRBD2. V lost 2 bases to trimming and J lost 1 base; unmatched junction nucleotides: 3. This CDR3 region has 14 residues. Germline loops: CDR1 SQVTM, CDR2 ANQGSEA. The CDR3 region is CSVERLAGSYEQYF. In DNA form, the CDR3 reads TGCAGCGTTGAACGGCTAGCGGGGTCCTACGAGCAGTACTTC.